Detailed here is one T cell receptor beta chain. Authors' methods: Estimation of nucleated cell counts was performed using reference gene primer amplification. TCRdb's table, derived via immunoSEQ multiplex PCR, lists solely in-frame clones and lacks some. That table gives V, J and clone size, and the DNA gave D and trimming. The sample includes some 200,000 clones, 75% to 90% of them seen just once. Ages ranged from about 18 to 100 years, with residence in around 24 US areas. Among Cohort 3 donors, those recovered had two negative PCRs, clearance, or symptom resolution. The data are from a study of blood T cell repertoires in COVID-19. On the study more broadly: Sample material is recorded as cDNA or gDNA derived from T cells, B-cell-depleted T cells, or PBMCs.

Trimming left V 4 bases short and J 1 base short, with 16 bases between. CDR1 and CDR2 (germline): SGHDN, FVKESK. This CDR3 contains 16 residues. Sequenced input: PBMCs or T cells enriched from blood (not recorded which). The chain couples TRBV14 to TRBJ1-1; D possibly corresponds to TRBD1 (5 bases). The TCR sequence derives from a man between 40 and 49 years old who had recovered from COVID-19. As DNA, the CDR3 is TGTGCCAGCAGCCTCCGATCCGGACACCCGAACACTGAAGCTTTCTTT. Its translation: CASSLRSGHPNTEAFF.